The rows below give T cell receptor beta chains drawn from one sample of a study of T cell changes during pregnancy in multiple sclerosis. The repertoire was sequenced with immunoSEQ multiplex PCR; TCRdb's copy has only in-frame clones and lacks some. The table records about 69,000 clones, 75% to 90% of them present only once. The material was peripheral blood, obtained before pregnancy. The receptor source for this set is a female donor with multiple sclerosis, enrolled in a pregnancy study. Each CDR3 is given with its conserved first and last residue. D genes are given only for firm matches. Where a row states a size, it is once, few, many or the class of an expanded clone; other rows omit it.

V	size	D	J	length	CDR3	DNA
TRBV4-1	-	-	TRBJ1-2	14	CASSQDRGHYGYTF	TGCGCCAGCAGCCAAGACAGGGGCCACTATGGCTACACCTTC
TRBV6-5	-	-	TRBJ1-1	15	CASSPAAGVLAEAFF	TGTGCCAGCAGTCCAGCCGCGGGAGTGCTTGCTGAAGCTTTCTTT
TRBV11-2	-	TRBD2	TRBJ2-7	14	CASSENTGLGEQYF	TGTGCCAGCAGCGAAAACACCGGACTAGGCGAGCAGTACTTC
TRBV27	-	-	TRBJ1-3	13	CASRRGSGNTIYF	TGTGCCAGCAGAAGGGGGTCTGGAAACACCATATATTTT
TRBV11-2	-	-	TRBJ1-2	18	CASSLSVGISTSNYGYTF	TGTGCCAGCAGCTTATCTGTCGGGATTAGCACCTCTAACTATGGCTACACCTTC
TRBV7-9	once	-	TRBJ1-1	14	CASSLGDGGAEAFF	TGTGCCAGCAGCTTAGGAGATGGAGGGGCTGAAGCTTTCTTT
TRBV18	-	-	TRBJ1-6	18	CASSPVAGDGSYNSPLHF	TGTGCCAGCTCACCTGTGGCAGGGGACGGCTCCTATAATTCACCCCTCCACTTT
TRBV6-5	-	-	TRBJ2-7	15	CASSYNAGKSYEQYF	TGTGCCAGCAGTTACAATGCGGGAAAATCCTACGAGCAGTACTTC
TRBV10-3	-	-	TRBJ2-1	11	CAITVMNEQFF	TGTGCCATCACGGTCATGAATGAGCAGTTCTTC
TRBV6-4	-	TRBD2	TRBJ2-1	15	CASSPGTSGLNEQFF	TGTGCCAGCAGTCCTGGGACTAGCGGGCTCAATGAGCAGTTCTTC
TRBV7-2	-	-	TRBJ2-2	15	CASIEQGGGPGELFF	TGTGCCAGCATCGAACAGGGCGGGGGACCCGGGGAGCTGTTTTTT
TRBV28	-	-	TRBJ2-6	18	CASLSLGGLGSGANVLTF	TGTGCCAGCTTATCCCTGGGGGGACTGGGCTCTGGGGCCAACGTCCTGACTTTC
TRBV19	once	-	TRBJ1-2	13	CASSNRENYGYTF	TGTGCCAGTAGTAACAGGGAAAACTATGGCTACACCTTC
TRBV7-9	-	-	TRBJ2-2	14	CASSLGGNTGELFF	TGTGCCAGCAGCTTAGGCGGGAACACCGGGGAGCTGTTTTTT